This T cell receptor (beta chain) was profiled in a study of T cell responses to AZD1222 COVID-19 vaccine. Here immunoSEQ multiplex PCR was the method, and the copy in TCRdb shows in-frame clones only, minus some. The sample carries about 140,000 clones, roughly 92% recorded once. Broader study findings: It was only 6 or 7 AZD1222 recipients who were seropositive at baseline. Females outnumbered males among donors, who were mostly white British; clonal diversity was possibly underestimated. Receipt of two AZD1222 doses was followed by a rise in Spike-specific TCR breadth and depth.

The CDR3 runs 20 residues. Note on this clone: What it recognizes is unknown.

This chain uses TRBV21-1 with TRBJ2-5; TRBD1 is taken as the D call from the table, unchecked against the DNA. TRBV21-1 is labeled a pseudogene. The receptor's source is an adult in good health. Sequences were derived from peripheral blood, sampled on day 0 of AZD1222 vaccination. CDR3 protein: CASSKRKSDGPQGAVETQYF. CDR3 bases: TGTGCCAGCAGCAAACGAAAGTCAGATGGACCACAGGGGGCGGTTGAGACCCAGTACTTC.